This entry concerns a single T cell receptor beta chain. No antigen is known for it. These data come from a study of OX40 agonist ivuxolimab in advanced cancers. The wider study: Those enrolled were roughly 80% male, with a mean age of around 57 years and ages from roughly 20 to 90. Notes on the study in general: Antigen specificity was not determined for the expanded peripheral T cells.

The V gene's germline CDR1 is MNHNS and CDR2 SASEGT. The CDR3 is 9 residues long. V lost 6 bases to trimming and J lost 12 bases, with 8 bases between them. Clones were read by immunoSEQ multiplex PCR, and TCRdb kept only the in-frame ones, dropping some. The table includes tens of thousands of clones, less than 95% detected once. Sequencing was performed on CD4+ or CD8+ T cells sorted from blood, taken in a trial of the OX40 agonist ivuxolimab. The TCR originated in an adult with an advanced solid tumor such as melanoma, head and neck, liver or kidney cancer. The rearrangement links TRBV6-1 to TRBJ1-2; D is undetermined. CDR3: CASREPHTF. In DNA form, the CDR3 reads TGTGCCAGCAGAGAACCCCACACCTTC.